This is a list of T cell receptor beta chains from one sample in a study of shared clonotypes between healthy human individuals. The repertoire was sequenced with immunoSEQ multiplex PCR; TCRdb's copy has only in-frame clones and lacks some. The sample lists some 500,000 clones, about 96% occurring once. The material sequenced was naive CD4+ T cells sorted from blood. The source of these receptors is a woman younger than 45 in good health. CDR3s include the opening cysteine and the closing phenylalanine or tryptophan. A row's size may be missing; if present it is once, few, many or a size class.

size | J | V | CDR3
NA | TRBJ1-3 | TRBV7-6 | CASSLVPGTAGDTIYF
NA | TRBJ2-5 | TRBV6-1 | CASSEGWTNEETQYF
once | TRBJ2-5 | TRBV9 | CASSVSNSVRRETQYF
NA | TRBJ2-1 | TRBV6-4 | CASSDSLVQEEQFF
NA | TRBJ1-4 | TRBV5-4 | CASSPQDNEKLFF
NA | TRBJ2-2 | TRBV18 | CASSPKVGTGELFF
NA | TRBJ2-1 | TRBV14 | CASSPHRFEQFF
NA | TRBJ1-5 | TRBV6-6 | CASIESEGNQPQHF
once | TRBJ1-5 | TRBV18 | CASSPEGDQPQHF
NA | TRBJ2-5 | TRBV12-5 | CASAPQGQETQYF